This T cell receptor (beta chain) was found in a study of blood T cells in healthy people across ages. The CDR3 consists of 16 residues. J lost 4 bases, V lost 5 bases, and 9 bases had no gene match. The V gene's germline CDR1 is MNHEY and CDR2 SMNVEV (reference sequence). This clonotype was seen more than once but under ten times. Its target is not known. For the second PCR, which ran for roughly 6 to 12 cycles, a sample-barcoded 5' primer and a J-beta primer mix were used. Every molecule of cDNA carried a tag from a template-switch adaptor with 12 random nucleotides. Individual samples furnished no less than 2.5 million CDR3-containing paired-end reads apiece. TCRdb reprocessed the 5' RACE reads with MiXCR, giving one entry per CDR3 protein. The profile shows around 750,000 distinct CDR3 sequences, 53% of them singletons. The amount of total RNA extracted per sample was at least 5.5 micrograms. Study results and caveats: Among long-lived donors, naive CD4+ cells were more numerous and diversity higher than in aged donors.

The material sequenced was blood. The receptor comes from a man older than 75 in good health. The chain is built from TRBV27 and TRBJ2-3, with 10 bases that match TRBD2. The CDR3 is CASSRPSGRGADTQYF. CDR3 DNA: TGTGCCAGCAGTCGACCCAGCGGGAGGGGCGCAGATACGCAGTATTTT.